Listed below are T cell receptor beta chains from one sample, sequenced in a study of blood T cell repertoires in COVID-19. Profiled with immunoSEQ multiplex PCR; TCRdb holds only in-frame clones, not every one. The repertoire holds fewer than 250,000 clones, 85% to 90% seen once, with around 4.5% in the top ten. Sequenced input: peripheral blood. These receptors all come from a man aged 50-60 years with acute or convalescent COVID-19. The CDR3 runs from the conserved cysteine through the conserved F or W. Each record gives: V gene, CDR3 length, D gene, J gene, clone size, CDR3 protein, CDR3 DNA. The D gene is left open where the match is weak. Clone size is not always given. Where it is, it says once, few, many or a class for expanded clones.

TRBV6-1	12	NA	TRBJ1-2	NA	CASSDRNYGYTF	TGTGCCAGCAGTGACAGAAACTATGGCTACACCTTC
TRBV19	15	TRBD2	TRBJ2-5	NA	CASSPWTSDQETQYF	TGTGCCAGTAGCCCTTGGACTAGCGACCAAGAGACCCAGTACTTC
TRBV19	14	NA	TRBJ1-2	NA	CASSMLWADYGYTF	TGTGCCAGTAGTATGTTGTGGGCCGACTATGGCTACACCTTC
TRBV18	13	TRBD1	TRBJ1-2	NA	CASSLGQVSGYTF	TGTGCCAGCTCACTGGGACAGGTCTCCGGCTACACCTTC
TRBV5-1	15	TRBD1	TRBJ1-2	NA	CASSLADRGVYGYTF	TGCGCCAGCAGCTTGGCCGACAGGGGGGTGTATGGCTACACCTTC
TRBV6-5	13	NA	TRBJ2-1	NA	CASTDSSHNEQFF	TGTGCCAGCACCGACTCATCCCACAATGAGCAGTTCTTC
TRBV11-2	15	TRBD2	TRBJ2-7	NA	CASTLSGGNSYEQYF	TGTGCCAGCACCCTCTCGGGGGGGAACTCCTACGAGCAGTACTTC
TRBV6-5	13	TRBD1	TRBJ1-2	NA	CASSTQGDDGYTF	TGTGCCAGCAGTACACAGGGGGACGATGGCTACACCTTC
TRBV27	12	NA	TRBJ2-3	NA	CASSSPTDTQYF	TGTGCCAGCAGTTCTCCCACAGATACGCAGTATTTT
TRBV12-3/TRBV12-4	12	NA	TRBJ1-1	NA	CASSASGTEAFF	TGTGCCAGCAGTGCCTCCGGGACTGAAGCTTTCTTT
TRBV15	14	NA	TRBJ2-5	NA	CATSRDSYGETQYF	TGTGCCACCAGCAGAGATTCATACGGAGAGACCCAGTACTTC
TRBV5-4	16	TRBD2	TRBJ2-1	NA	CASSSGTSGGRNEQFF	TGTGCCAGCAGCTCCGGGACTAGCGGGGGGCGTAATGAGCAGTTCTTC
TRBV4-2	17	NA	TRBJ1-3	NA	CASSQDLDGRSGNTIYF	TGTGCCAGCAGCCAAGATCTAGACGGAAGGTCTGGAAACACCATATATTTT
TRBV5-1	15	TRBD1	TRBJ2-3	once	CASSSRTGDTDTQYF	TGCGCCAGCAGCTCCAGGACAGGGGACACAGATACGCAGTATTTT
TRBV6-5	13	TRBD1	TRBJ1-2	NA	CASLIHTGDGYTF	TGTGCCAGCCTCATCCACACAGGGGATGGCTACACCTTC
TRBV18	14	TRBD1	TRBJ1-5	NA	CASSQGQDNQPQHF	TGTGCCAGCTCACAGGGACAGGACAATCAGCCCCAGCATTTT
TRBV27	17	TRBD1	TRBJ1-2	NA	CASSLLGQGRGNYGYTF	TGTGCCAGCAGTTTGTTGGGACAGGGAAGAGGGAACTATGGCTACACCTTC
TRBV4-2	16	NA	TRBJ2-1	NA	CASSQAARRSYNEQFF	TGTGCCAGCAGCCAAGCAGCTAGAAGATCCTACAATGAGCAGTTCTTC
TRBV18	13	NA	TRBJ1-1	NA	CASSPRWGGEAFF	TGTGCCAGCTCACCGCGATGGGGAGGTGAAGCTTTCTTT
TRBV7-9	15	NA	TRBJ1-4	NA	CASSSQAAQGGKLFF	TGTGCCAGCAGCTCACAGGCTGCACAGGGTGGAAAACTGTTTTTT
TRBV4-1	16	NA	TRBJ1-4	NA	CASSPPTRATNEKLFF	TGCGCCAGCAGCCCCCCGACGAGGGCAACTAATGAAAAACTGTTTTTT
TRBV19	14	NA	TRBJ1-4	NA	CASSTGQFGEKLFF	TGTGCCAGTAGTACAGGACAGTTTGGCGAAAAACTGTTTTTT
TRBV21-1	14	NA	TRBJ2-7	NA	CASSWRAGSYEQYF	TGTGCCAGCAGCTGGAGGGCAGGGAGCTACGAGCAGTACTTC
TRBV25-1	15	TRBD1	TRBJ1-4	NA	CASSEQGVSNEKLFF	TGTGCCAGCAGTGAACAGGGGGTATCGAATGAAAAACTGTTTTTT